This T cell receptor (beta chain) was identified during a study of molecular identifiers for immune sequencing clone quantification. Background on the study: In the replicates, RNA derived from roughly 20,000 or 100,000 naive CD8 cells was divided into five parts, and four were sequenced.

TCRdb itself ran the PCR reads through MiXCR, one entry per CDR3 protein. The repertoire holds about 36,000 distinct CDR3 sequences, with roughly 18% as singletons. V was clipped by 4 bases and J by 9 bases, with 9 bases between them. Germline V gene data show CDR1 as KGHDR and CDR2 as SFDVKD. The CDR3 loop spans 13 amino acids. Findings of the study overall: Jurkat TCR RNA that was spiked in from one cell was reportedly detectable among one million naive cells. Clones carrying above 20 RNA copies accounted for over 98% of effector molecules, under 1% in naive cells.

This clonotype was observed at least ten times. Its antigen is undetermined. This chain joins TRBV24-1 and TRBJ2-6; no firm D call. The sequenced material came from naive CD8+ T cells from blood, with Jurkat cell RNA spiked in. Specified subset: FACS-sorted CD8+CD4-CCR7+CD45RA+ naive T cells. This TCR was sampled from a human donor in good health. Some libraries in this study had Jurkat cell RNA spiked in. CDR3 DNA sequence: TGTGCCACCAGTGAACTGGGAAGCAACGTCCTGACTTTC. Amino acids: CATSELGSNVLTF.